A selection of T cell receptor beta chains follows, all from one sample in a study of T cell responses to AZD1222 COVID-19 vaccine. The assay was immunoSEQ multiplex PCR, and TCRdb's table has in-frame clones only and misses some. The repertoire includes approximately 150,000 clones, around 89% of them detected once, and approximately 4.2% sits in the top ten. The sequencing used peripheral blood, collected 28 days after the second dose of the MenACWY control vaccine. The receptors come from an adult who received the MenACWY meningococcal vaccine as a control. The CDR3 runs from the conserved cysteine through the conserved F or W. Clone sizes are given selectively: once, few, many, or a class where the clone is expanded.

clone_size j_call v_call cdr3_aa
NA TRBJ1-1 TRBV27 CASSLLRGMNTEAFF
NA TRBJ1-3 TRBV27 CASSLSPPLGTDAGNTIYF
NA TRBJ1-2 TRBV4-1 CASSQVSFQDYGYTF
NA TRBJ2-3 TRBV7-3 CASSLNQGGTDTQYF
NA TRBJ2-3 TRBV5-4 CASSLVPYTQYF
NA TRBJ2-7 TRBV6-2/TRBV6-3 CASSSRGTSPNEQYF
NA TRBJ2-7 TRBV27 CASSFAGEDYEQYF
NA TRBJ2-1 TRBV7-6 CASSLATSGGYNEQFF
NA TRBJ2-2 TRBV3-1/TRBV3-2 CASSQDRDFTNTGELFF
NA TRBJ1-6 TRBV18 CASSPSNGVRSPLHF
NA TRBJ2-3 TRBV4-3 CASSQVRDIVSDTQYF
NA TRBJ2-2 TRBV4-1 CASSRLAGDPGNTGELFF
few TRBJ1-5 TRBV19 CATTPPPGQSNQPQHF
NA TRBJ1-1 TRBV6-1 CASSEMGFYGGTEAFF
once TRBJ1-1 TRBV28 CASTALEGRRGTEAFF
once TRBJ1-4 TRBV5-1 CASSSGPSNEKLFF
NA TRBJ1-2 TRBV6-5 CASSTWDRGTYGYTF
NA TRBJ2-1 TRBV24-1 CATSDPSGGSGRLNNEQFF
few TRBJ2-7 TRBV6-6 CASGSEQYF
NA TRBJ1-2 TRBV6-5 CASSHTQGLLYGYTF
NA TRBJ2-1 TRBV11-3 CASSLSGRNNEQFF
NA TRBJ2-2 TRBV19 CASSILRPPNTGELFF
NA TRBJ2-5 TRBV7-8 CASSRTGGETQYF
NA TRBJ1-4 TRBV7-7 CASSPNRGEKLFF
NA TRBJ2-2 TRBV7-9 CASSSSRTGELFF
NA TRBJ2-1 TRBV6-5 CASSYGEGHDEQFF
NA TRBJ1-1 TRBV19 CASSSRGDTEAFF
NA TRBJ1-2 TRBV30 CAWNTGTYGYTF
NA TRBJ2-2 TRBV6-5 CASAGPGELFF
once TRBJ1-6 TRBV30 CAWNIPEF
NA TRBJ1-1 TRBV14 CASSGRSVNTEAFF
NA TRBJ1-5 TRBV18 CASSPGPLWNQPQHF
NA TRBJ1-3 TRBV7-2 CASSLYAEGRNTIYF
NA TRBJ1-4 TRBV2 CASRKRDRVGEKLFF
few TRBJ2-2 TRBV5-1 CASRWQANTGELFF
NA TRBJ2-7 TRBV28 CASSSRGVNEQYF
NA TRBJ1-5 TRBV30 CAWSGTGDNQPQHF
few TRBJ2-7 TRBV9 CASSVEDRVGEQYF
once TRBJ1-6 TRBV27 CASSLGGSPLHF
NA TRBJ2-1 TRBV4-3 CASSLHYNEQFF
NA TRBJ1-1 TRBV2 CASSELGDTEAFF
NA TRBJ1-1 TRBV15 CATSRDRVLLAVNTEAFF
NA TRBJ1-2 TRBV7-9 CASSPLDSGIRYGYTF
once TRBJ1-3 TRBV9 CASSVTSRGSGNTIYF
NA TRBJ2-1 TRBV11-2 CASRPTGGSYNEQFF